The clone carrying this T cell receptor beta chain was picked up one time. The antigen remains unidentified. Samples came from healthy bone marrow donors. The data derive from a study of cytomegalovirus exposure and HLA in healthy donors. General observations from the study: For TCR beta chains, V- and J-gene trimming was later linked to a missense DCLRE1C variant. In vitro confirmation showed a few CMV-associated chains to be CMV antigen specific.

Primers included in the PCR were 60 Vbeta and 13 Jbeta primers. Some clones are missing from TCRdb's copy, which holds only in-frame ones; the method was immunoSEQ multiplex PCR. The table includes about 140,000 clones, over 70% detected once. Trimming cost V 6 bases and J 0 bases, with 12 bases left between them. This CDR3 is built from 14 residues. CDR1 and CDR2 from the germline V gene are MNHEY and SVGAGI. This chain joins TRBV6-5 and TRBJ2-7, with TRBD1 as a possible D gene (5 bases). Sequenced material: PBMCs. This clonotype was sampled from a man aged 18-30 years in good health and CMV-seronegative. This CDR3 is CASSRAYYSYEQYF. In DNA, the CDR3 is TGTGCCAGCAGCAGGGCCTACTACTCCTACGAGCAGTACTTC.